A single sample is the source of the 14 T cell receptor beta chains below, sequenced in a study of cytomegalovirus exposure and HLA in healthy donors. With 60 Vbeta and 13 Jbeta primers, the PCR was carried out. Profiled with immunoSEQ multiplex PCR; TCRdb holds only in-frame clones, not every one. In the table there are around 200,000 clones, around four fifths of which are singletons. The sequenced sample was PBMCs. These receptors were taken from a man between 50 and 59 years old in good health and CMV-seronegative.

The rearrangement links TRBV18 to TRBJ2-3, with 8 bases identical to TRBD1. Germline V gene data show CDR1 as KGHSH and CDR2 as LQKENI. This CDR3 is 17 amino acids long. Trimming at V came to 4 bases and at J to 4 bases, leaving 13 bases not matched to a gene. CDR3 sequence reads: CASSLLPGGLESDTQYF. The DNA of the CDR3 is TGTGCCAGCTCACTCCTTCCAGGGGGCCTCGAGTCAGATACGCAGTATTTT.

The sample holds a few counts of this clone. CDR3: CASSQDRGTQYF. For the CDR3, the DNA is TGCGCCAGCAGCCAGGACAGGGGTACGCAGTATTTT. This chain connects TRBV4-3 to TRBJ2-3; 9 bases are shared with TRBD1. Trimming took 3 bases from V and 8 from J; bases not matched to a gene: 0. The germline V gene encodes CDR1 LGHNA and CDR2 YSLEER. The CDR3 runs 12 residues.

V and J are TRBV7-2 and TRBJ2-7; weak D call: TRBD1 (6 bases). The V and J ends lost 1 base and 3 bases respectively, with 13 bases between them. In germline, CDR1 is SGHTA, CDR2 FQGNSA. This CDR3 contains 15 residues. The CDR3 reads CASSLGQGMVYEQYF. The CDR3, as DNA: TGTGCCAGCAGCTTAGGCCAGGGGATGGTCTACGAGCAGTACTTC.

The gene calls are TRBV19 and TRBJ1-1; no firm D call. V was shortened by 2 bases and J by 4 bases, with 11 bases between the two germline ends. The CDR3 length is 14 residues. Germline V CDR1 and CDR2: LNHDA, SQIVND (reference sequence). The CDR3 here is CASSIKESFTEAFF. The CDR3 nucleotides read TGTGCCAGTAGTATAAAAGAGAGTTTCACTGAAGCTTTCTTT.

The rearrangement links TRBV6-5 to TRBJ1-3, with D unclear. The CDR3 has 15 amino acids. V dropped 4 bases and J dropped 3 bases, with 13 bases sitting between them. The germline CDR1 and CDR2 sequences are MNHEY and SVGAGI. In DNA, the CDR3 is TGTGCCAGCAGTTCAAATACTCGACTTGGAAACACCATATATTTT. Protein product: CASSSNTRLGNTIYF.

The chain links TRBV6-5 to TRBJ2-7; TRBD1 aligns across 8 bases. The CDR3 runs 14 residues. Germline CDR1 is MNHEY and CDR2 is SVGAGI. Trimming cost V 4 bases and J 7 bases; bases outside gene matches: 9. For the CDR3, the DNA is TGTGCCAGCAGTTTGGGACAGGCCCTCGGGGAGCAGTACTTC. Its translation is CASSLGQALGEQYF.

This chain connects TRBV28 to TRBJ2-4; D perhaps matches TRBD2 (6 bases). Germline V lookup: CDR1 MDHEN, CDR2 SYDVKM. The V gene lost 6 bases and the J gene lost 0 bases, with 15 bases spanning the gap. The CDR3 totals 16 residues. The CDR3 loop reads CASSGSGNLAKNIQYF. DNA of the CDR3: TGTGCCAGCAGCGGGAGCGGAAACTTAGCCAAAAACATTCAGTACTTC. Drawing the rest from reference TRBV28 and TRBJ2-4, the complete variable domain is DVKVTQSSRYLVKRTGEKVFLECVQDMDHENMFWYRQDPGLGLRLIYFSYDVKMKEKGDIPEGYSVSREKKERFSLILESASTNQTSMYLCASSGSGNLAKNIQYFGAGTRLSVL.

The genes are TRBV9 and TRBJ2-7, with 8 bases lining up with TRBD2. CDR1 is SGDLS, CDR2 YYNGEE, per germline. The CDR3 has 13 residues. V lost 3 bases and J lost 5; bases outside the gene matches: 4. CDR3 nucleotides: TGTGCCAGCAGCGCCGGGAGGGACAACGAGCAGTACTTC. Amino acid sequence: CASSAGRDNEQYF.

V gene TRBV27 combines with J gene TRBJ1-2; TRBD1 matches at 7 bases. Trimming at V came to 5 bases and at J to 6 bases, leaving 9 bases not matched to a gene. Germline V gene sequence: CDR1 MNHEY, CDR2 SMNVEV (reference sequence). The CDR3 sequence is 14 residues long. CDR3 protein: CASSPQLQGNGYTF. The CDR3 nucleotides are TGTGCCAGCAGTCCACAACTACAGGGGAATGGCTACACCTTC.

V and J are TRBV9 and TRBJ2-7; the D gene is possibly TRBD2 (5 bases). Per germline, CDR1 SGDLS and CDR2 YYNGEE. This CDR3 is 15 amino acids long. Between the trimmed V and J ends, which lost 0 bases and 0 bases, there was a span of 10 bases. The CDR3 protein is CASSVGSSASYEQYF. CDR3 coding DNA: TGTGCCAGCAGCGTAGGCAGTAGCGCCTCCTACGAGCAGTACTTC.

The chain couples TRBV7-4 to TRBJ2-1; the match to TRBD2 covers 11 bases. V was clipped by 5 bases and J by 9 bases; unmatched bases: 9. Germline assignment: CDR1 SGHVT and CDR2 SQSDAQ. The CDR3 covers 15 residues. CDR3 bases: TGTGCCAGCAGCCTCGGACTAGCGGGTTTTGGTGAGCAGTTCTTC. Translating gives CASSLGLAGFGEQFF.

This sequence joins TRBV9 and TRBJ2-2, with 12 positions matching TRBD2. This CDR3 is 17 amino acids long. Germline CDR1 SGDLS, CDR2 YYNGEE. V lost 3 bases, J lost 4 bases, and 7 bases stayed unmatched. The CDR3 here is CASSGASGRARTGELFF. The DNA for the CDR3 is TGTGCCAGCAGCGGAGCTAGCGGGAGGGCCCGCACCGGGGAGCTGTTTTTT.

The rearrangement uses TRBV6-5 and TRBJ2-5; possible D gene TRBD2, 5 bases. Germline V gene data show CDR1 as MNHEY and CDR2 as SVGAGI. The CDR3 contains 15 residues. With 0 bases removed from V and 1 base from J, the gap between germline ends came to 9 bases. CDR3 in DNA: TGTGCCAGCAGTTACTCGACGGGGTTCCAAGAGACCCAGTACTTC. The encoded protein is CASSYSTGFQETQYF.

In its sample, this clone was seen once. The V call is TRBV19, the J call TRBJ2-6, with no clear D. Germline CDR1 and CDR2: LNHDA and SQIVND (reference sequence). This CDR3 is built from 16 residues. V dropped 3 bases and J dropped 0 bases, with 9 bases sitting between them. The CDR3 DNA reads TGTGCCAGTAGTATTATGGGCAGCTCTGGGGCCAACGTCCTGACTTTC. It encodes CASSIMGSSGANVLTF. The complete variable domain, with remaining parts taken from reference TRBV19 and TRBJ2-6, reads DGGITQSPKYLFRKEGQNVTLSCEQNLNHDAMYWYRQDPGQGLRLIYYSQIVNDFQKGDIAEGYSVSREKKESFPLTVTSAQKNPTAFYLCASSIMGSSGANVLTFGAGSRLTVL.